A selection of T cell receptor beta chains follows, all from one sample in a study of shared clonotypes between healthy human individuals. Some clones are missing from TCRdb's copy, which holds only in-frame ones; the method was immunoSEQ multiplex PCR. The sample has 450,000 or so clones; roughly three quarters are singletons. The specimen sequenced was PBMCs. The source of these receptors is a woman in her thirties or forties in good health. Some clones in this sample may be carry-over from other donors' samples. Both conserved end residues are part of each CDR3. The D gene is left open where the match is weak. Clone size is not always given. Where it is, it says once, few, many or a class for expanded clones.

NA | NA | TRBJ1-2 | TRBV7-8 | CASSLAPTGLIYGYTF | TGTGCCAGCAGCTTAGCACCGACGGGGCTTATCTATGGCTACACCTTC
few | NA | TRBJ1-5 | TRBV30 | CAWSTGSNQPQHF | TGTGCCTGGAGCACTGGGAGCAATCAGCCCCAGCATTTT
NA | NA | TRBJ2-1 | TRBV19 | CASSNRDNPGVWMDEQFF | TGTGCCAGTAGTAACCGGGACAACCCCGGCGTGTGGATGGATGAGCAGTTCTTC
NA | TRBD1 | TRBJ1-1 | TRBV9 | CASSPTGAVDTEAFF | TGTGCCAGCAGCCCAACAGGGGCGGTGGACACTGAAGCTTTCTTT
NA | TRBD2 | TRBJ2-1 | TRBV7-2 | CASSRTLAGGNEQFF | TGTGCCAGCAGCCGCACCCTAGCGGGAGGGAATGAGCAGTTCTTC
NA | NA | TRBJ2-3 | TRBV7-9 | CASNEAAGTDTQYF | TGTGCCAGCAACGAGGCGGCAGGCACAGATACGCAGTATTTT
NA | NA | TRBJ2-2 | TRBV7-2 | CASSPAAGNTGELFF | TGTGCCAGCAGCCCGGCAGCGGGGAACACCGGGGAGCTGTTTTTT
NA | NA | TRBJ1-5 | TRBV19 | CASSRTVGAGQPQHF | TGTGCCAGTAGTCGGACAGTGGGGGCAGGTCAGCCCCAGCATTTT
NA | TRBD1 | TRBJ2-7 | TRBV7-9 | CASSYPGGAYEQYF | TGTGCCAGCAGCTACCCAGGGGGCGCCTACGAGCAGTACTTC
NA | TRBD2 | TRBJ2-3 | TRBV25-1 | CASSELEAGSTDTQYF | TGTGCCAGCAGTGAATTAGAAGCGGGGAGCACAGATACGCAGTATTTT
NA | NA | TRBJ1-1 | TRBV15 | CATSRDLGENTEAFF | TGTGCCACCAGCAGAGATCTAGGGGAGAACACTGAAGCTTTCTTT
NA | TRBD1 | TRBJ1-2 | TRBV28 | CASSLLTGEGYTF | TGTGCCAGCAGTTTATTGACAGGGGAAGGCTACACCTTC
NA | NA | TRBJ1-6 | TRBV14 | CASSLALDNSPLHF | TGTGCCAGCAGCTTGGCCCTGGATAATTCACCCCTCCACTTT
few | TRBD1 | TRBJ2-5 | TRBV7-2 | CASSQGDRDETQYF | TGTGCCAGCAGCCAAGGGGACAGGGATGAGACCCAGTACTTC
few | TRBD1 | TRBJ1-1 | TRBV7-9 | CASKLTGEGTEAFF | TGTGCCAGCAAGTTAACAGGGGAGGGAACTGAAGCTTTCTTT
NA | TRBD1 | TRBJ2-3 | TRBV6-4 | CASSPGAGGVSTDTQYF | TGTGCCAGCAGTCCCGGGGCAGGGGGAGTGAGTACAGATACGCAGTATTTT
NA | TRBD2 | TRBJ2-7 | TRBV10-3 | CAIQPGGHEQYF | TGTGCCATCCAACCGGGGGGGCACGAGCAGTACTTC
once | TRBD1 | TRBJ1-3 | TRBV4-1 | CASSLTGTGAFSGNTIYF | TGCGCCAGCAGCCTCACCGGGACAGGGGCGTTCTCTGGAAACACCATATATTTT
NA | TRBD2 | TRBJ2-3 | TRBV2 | CASSVDSGRVTDTQYF | TGTGCCAGCAGTGTGGACAGCGGGAGGGTCACAGATACGCAGTATTTT
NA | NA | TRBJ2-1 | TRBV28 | CASSLSRAGDNEQFF | TGTGCCAGCAGTCTATCTCGAGCAGGCGACAATGAGCAGTTCTTC
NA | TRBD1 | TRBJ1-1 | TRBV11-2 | CASRRTGGSFAEAFF | TGTGCCAGCAGGAGAACAGGGGGTTCTTTTGCTGAAGCTTTCTTT
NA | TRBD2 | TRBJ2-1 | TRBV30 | CAWSAGLADNNEQFF | TGTGCCTGGAGCGCGGGACTAGCGGACAACAATGAGCAGTTCTTC
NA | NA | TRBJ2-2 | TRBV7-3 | CASSLSAANTGELFF | TGTGCCAGCAGCTTATCAGCGGCGAACACCGGGGAGCTGTTTTTT
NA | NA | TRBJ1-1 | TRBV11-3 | CASSLGGGPGTEAFF | TGTGCCAGCAGCTTAGGGGGCGGTCCGGGCACTGAAGCTTTCTTT
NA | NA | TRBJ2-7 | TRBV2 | CASSGGLSYEQYF | TGTGCCAGCAGTGGGGGACTTTCCTACGAGCAGTACTTC
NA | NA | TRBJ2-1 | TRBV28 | CASSIAGPFENEQFF | TGTGCCAGCAGTATCGCTGGGCCTTTCGAGAATGAGCAGTTCTTC
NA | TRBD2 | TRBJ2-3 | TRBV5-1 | CASSPLTSGRRTDTQYF | TGCGCCAGCAGCCCCCTGACTAGCGGGAGACGGACAGATACGCAGTATTTT
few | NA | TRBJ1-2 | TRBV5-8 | CASSLRTYREVYGYTF | TGTGCCAGCAGCTTGAGGACCTACAGGGAGGTCTATGGCTACACCTTC
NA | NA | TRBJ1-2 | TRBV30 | CAWSRDTSYGYTF | TGTGCCTGGAGTAGGGACACTAGCTATGGCTACACCTTC
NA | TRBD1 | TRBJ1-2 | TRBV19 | CASTIRGDGYTF | TGTGCCAGTACCATCAGGGGGGATGGCTACACCTTC
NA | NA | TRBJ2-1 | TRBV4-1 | CASSRYQLSEQFF | TGCGCCAGCAGCCGGTATCAACTTTCTGAGCAGTTCTTC
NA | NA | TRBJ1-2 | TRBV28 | CASSLVHSFGYTF | TGTGCCAGCAGTTTGGTACATAGCTTTGGCTACACCTTC
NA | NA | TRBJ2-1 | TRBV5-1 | CASSLDRSSSYNEQFF | TGCGCCAGCAGCTTGGATAGGTCGAGCTCCTACAATGAGCAGTTCTTC
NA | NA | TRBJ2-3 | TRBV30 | CAWYIMGSDTQYF | TGTGCCTGGTATATAATGGGATCAGATACGCAGTATTTT
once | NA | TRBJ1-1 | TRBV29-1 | CSVEHHGTEAFF | TGCAGCGTTGAGCACCACGGCACTGAAGCTTTCTTT
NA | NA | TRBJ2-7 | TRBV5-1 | CASRDSVSASSYEQYF | TGCGCCAGCAGGGACTCCGTCTCCGCTAGCTCCTACGAGCAGTACTTC
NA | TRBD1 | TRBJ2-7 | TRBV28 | CASSSGTGGTFDEQYF | TGTGCCAGCAGTTCTGGGACAGGGGGTACCTTCGACGAGCAGTACTTC
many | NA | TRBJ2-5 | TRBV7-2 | CASSLGSSIEETQYF | TGTGCCAGCAGCTTAGGCTCTAGCATAGAAGAGACCCAGTACTTC
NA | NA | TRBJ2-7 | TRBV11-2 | CASSLAGSPYEQYF | TGTGCCAGCAGCTTAGCCGGGTCTCCCTACGAGCAGTACTTC
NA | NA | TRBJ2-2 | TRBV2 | CASRARDILTGELFF | TGTGCCAGCAGGGCTCGGGACATCCTCACCGGGGAGCTGTTTTTT
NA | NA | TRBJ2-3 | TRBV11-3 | CASSQGRGLADTQYF | TGTGCCAGCAGCCAGGGCCGAGGCCTCGCAGATACGCAGTATTTT